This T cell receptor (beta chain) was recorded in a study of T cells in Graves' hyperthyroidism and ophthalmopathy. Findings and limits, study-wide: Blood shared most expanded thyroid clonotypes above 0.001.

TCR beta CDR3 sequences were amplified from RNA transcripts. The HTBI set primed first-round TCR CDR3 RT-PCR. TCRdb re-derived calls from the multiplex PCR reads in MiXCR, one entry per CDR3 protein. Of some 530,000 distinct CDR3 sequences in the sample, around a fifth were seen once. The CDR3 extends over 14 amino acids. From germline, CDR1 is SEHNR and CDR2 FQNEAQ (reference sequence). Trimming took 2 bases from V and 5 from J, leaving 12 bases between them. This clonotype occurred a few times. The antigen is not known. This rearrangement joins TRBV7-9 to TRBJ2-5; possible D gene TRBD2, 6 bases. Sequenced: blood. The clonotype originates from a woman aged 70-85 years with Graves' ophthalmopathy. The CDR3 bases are TGTGCCAGCAGCTTAAGCCCACGGGGGGAGACCCAGTACTTC. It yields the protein CASSLSPRGETQYF.